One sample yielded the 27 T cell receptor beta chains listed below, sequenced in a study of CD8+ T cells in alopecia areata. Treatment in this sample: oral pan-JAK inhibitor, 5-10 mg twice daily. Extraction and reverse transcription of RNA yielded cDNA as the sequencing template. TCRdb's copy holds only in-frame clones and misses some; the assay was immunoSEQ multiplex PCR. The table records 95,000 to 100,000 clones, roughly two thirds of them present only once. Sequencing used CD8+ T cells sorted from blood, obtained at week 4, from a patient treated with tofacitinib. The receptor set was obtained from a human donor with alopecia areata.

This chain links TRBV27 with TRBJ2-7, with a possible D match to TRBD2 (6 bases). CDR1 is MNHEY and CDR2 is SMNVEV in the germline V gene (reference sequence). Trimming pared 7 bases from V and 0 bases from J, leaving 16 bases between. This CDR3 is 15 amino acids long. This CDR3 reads CASTTGTLSSYEQYF. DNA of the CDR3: TGTGCCAGCACTACGGGGACTTTGAGCTCCTACGAGCAGTACTTC.

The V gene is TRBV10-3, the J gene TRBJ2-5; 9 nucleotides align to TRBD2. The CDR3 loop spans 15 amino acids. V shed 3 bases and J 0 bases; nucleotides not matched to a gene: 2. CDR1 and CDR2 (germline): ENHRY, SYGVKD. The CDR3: CAISDSGGYQETQYF. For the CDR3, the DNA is TGTGCCATCAGTGACAGCGGGGGGTACCAAGAGACCCAGTACTTC.

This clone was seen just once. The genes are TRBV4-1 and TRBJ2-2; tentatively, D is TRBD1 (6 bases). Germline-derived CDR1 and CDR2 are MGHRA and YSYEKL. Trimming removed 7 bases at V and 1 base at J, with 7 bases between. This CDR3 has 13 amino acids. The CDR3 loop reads CASTRGNTGELFF. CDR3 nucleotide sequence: TGCGCCAGCACCAGGGGGAACACCGGGGAGCTGTTTTTT.

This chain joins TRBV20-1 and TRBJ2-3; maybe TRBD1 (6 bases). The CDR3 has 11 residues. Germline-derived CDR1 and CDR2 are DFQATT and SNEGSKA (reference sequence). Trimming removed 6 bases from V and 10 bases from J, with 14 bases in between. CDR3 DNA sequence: TGCAGTGCCCTGACGACAGGTGCGCAGTATTTT. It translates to CSALTTGAQYF.

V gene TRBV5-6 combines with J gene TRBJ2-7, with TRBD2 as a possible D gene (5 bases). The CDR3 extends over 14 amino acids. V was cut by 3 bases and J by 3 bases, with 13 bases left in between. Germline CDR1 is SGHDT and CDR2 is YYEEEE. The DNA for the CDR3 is TGTGCCAGCAGCTCGGACGGGATACTCTACGAGCAGTACTTC. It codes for CASSSDGILYEQYF.

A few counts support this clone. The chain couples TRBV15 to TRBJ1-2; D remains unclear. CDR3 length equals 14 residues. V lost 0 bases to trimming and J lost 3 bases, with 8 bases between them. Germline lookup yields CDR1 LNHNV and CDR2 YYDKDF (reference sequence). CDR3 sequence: CATSRDLGDYGYTF. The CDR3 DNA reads TGTGCCACCAGCAGAGATCTTGGAGACTATGGCTACACCTTC.

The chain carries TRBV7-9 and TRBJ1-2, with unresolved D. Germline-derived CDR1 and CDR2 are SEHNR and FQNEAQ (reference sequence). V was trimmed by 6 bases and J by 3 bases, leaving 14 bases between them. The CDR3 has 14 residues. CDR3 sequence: CASSFGKDHYGYTF. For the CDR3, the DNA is TGTGCCAGCAGTTTTGGTAAAGACCACTATGGCTACACCTTC.

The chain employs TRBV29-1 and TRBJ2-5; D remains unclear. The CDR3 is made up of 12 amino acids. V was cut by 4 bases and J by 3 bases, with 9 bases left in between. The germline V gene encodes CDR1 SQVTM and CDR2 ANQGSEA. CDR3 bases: TGCAGCGTTGCTCCCCCCGAAGAGACCCAGTACTTC. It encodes CSVAPPEETQYF.

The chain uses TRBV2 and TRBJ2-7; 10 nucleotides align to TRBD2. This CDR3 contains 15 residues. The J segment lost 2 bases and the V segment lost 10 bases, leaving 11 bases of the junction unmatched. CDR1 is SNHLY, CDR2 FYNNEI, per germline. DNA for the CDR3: TGTGCCATCATACCCGGGACTAGCGCAACCTACGAGCAGTACTTC. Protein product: CAIIPGTSATYEQYF.

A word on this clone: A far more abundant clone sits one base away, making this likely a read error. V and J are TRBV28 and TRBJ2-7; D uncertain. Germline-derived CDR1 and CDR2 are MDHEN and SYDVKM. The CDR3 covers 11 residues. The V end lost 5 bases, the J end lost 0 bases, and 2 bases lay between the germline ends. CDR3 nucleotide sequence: TGTGCCAGCAGTGTCTCCTACGAGCAGTACTTC. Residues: CASSVSYEQYF.

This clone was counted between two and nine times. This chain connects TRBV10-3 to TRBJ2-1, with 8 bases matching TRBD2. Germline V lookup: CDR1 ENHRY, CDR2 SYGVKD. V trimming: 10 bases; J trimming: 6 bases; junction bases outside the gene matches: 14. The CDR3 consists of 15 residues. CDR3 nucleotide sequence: TGTGCCACCTTTTCGGGGGGGGTTCTTTCCAATGAGCAGTTCTTC. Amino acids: CATFSGGVLSNEQFF.

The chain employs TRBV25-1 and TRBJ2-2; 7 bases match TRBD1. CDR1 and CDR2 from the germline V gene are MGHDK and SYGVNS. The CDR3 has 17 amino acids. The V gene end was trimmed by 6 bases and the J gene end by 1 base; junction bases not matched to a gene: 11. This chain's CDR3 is CASRSHPGTENTGELFF. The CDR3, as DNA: TGTGCCAGCAGATCCCATCCCGGGACAGAGAACACCGGGGAGCTGTTTTTT.

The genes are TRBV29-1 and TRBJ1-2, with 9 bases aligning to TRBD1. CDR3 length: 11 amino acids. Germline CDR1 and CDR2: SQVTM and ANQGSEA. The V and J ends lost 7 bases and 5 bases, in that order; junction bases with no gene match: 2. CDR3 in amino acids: CSGTGEYGYTF. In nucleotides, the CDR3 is TGCAGCGGGACAGGGGAATATGGCTACACCTTC.

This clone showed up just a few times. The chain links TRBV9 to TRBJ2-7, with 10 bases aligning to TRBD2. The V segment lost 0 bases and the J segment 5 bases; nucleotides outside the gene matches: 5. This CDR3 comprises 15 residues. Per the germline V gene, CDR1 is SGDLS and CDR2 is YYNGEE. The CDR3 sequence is CASSVASGGLHEQYF. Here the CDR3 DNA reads TGTGCCAGCAGCGTAGCTAGCGGGGGCTTGCACGAGCAGTACTTC.

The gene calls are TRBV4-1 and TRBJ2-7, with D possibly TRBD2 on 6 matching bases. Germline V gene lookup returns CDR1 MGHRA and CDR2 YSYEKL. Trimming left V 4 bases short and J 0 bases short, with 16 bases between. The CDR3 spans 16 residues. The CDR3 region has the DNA TGCGCCAGCAGCCCCCAGGGCGGGGCGAGCTCCTACGAGCAGTACTTC. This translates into CASSPQGGASSYEQYF.

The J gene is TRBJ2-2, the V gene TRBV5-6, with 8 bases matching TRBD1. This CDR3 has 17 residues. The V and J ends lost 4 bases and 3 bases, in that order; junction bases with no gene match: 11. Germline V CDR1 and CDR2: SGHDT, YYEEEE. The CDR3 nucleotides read TGTGCCAGCAGCCCTGGGACAGGACTTTTTTACACCGGGGAGCTGTTTTTT. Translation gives CASSPGTGLFYTGELFF.

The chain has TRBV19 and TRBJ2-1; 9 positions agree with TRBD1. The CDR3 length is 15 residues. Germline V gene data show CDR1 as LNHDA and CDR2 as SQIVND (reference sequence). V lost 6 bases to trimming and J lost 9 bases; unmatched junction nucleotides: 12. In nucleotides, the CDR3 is TGTGCCAGTAGCATACCCGGGACAGGGTTCGGTGAGCAGTTCTTC. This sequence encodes CASSIPGTGFGEQFF.

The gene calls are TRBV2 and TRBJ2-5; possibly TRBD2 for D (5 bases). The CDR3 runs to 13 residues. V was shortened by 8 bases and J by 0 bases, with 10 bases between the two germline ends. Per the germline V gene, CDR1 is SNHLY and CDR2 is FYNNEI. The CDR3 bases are TGTGCCAGCTTGCGAGGGTACCAAGAGACCCAGTACTTC. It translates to CASLRGYQETQYF.

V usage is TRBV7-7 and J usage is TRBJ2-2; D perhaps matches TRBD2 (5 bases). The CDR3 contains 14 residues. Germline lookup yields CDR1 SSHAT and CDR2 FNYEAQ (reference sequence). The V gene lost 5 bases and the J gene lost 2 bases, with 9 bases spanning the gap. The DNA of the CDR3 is TGTGCCAGCAGCCCTGGACTTAACACCGGGGAGCTGTTTTTT. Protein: CASSPGLNTGELFF.

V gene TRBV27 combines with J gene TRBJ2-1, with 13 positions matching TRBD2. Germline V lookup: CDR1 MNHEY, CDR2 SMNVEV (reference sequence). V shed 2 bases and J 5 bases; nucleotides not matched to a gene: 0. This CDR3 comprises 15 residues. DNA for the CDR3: TGTGCCAGCAGTTTAACTAGCGGGGGGGACAATGAGCAGTTCTTC. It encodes CASSLTSGGDNEQFF.

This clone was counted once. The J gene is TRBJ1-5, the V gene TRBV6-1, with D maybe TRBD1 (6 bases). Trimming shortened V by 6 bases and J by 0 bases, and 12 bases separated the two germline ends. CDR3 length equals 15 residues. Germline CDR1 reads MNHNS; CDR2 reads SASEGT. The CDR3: CASRTGQRSNQPQHF. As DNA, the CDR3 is TGTGCCAGCAGAACCGGACAGCGTAGCAATCAGCCCCAGCATTTT.

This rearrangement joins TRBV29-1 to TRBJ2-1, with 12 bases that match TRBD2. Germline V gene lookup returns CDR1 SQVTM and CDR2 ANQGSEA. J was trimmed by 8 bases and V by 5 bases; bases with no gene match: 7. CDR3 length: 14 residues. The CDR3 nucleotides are TGCAGCGTTCGATGGACTAGCGGGACGTATGAGCAGTTCTTC. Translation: CSVRWTSGTYEQFF.

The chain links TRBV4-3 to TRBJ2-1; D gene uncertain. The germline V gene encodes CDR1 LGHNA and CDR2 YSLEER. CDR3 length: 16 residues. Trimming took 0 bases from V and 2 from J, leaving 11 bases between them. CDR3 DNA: TGCGCCAGCAGCCAAGATTGGCCAGACACCTACAATGAGCAGTTCTTC. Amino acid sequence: CASSQDWPDTYNEQFF.

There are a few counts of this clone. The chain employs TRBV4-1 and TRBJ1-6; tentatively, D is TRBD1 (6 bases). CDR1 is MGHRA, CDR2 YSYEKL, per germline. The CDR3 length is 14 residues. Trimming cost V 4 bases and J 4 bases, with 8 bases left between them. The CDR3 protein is CASSRGPYNSPLHF. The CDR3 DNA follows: TGCGCCAGCAGCCGGGGGCCGTATAATTCACCCCTCCACTTT.

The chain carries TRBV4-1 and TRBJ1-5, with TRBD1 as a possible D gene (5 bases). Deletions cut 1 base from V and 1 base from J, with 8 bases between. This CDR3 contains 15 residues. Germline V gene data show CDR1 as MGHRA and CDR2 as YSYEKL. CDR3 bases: TGCGCCAGCAGCCAAGCGGGACCGAGCAATCAGCCCCAGCATTTT. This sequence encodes CASSQAGPSNQPQHF.

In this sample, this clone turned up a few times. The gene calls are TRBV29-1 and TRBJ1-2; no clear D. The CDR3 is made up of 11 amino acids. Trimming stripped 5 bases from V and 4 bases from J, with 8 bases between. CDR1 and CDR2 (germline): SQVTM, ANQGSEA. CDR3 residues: CSVPEGYGYTF. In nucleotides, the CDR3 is TGCAGCGTTCCGGAGGGCTATGGCTACACCTTC.

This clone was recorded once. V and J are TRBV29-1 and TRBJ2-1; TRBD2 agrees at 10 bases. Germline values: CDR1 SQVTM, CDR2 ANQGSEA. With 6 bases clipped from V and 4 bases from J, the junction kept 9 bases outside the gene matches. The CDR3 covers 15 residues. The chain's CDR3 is CSVDRTSGTYNEQFF. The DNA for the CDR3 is TGCAGCGTAGACCGGACTAGCGGCACATACAATGAGCAGTTCTTC.